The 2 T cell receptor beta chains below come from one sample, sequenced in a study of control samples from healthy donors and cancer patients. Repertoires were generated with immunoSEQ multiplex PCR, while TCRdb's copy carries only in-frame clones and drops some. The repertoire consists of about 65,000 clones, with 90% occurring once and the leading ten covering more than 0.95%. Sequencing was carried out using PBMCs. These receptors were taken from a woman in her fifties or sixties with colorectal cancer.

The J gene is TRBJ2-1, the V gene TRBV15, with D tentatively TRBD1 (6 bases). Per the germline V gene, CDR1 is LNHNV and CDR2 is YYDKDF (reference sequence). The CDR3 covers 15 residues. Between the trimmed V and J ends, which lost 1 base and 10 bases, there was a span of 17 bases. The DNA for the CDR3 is TGTGCCACCAGCAGAGGGGACACGCCAGTCTTAGAGCAGTTCTTC. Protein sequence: CATSRGDTPVLEQFF.

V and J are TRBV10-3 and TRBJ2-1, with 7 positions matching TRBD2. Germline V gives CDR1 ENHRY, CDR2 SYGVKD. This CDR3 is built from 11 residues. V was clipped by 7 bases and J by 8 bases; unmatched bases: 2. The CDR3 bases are TGTGCCATCAATGCGGGGGATGAGCAGTTCTTC. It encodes CAINAGDEQFF.